Sequencing of this T cell receptor (beta chain) was carried out in a study of TIL therapy for anti-PD-1-resistant metastatic lung cancer. Study-wide context: Tumors were harvested before any PD-1/PD-L1 blockade. Median tumor PD-L1 proportion score was 5.5% to 6.5%.

The immunoSEQ assay was v3. Clones were read by immunoSEQ multiplex PCR, and TCRdb kept only the in-frame ones, dropping some. The profile covers about 60,000 clones, with around 87% appearing a single time and around 2.6% taken by the ten largest. The CDR3 sequence is 13 residues long. Germline CDR1 is ENHRY and CDR2 is SYGVKD. After removal of 6 bases from V and 7 bases from J, the junction contained 8 bases not matched to a gene. This sample's time point: pre-treatment sample, taken before nivolumab and TIL therapy. Patients were adults with stage 4 NSCLC. This specimen was blood, taken at baseline. V gene TRBV10-3 combines with J gene TRBJ1-2; TRBD1 matches at 7 bases. The receptor was derived from a person between 30 and 79 years old with non-small cell lung cancer. The CDR3 DNA reads TGTGCCATCAGGCTAGACAGGGTAGCTGGCTACACCTTC. It encodes CAIRLDRVAGYTF.